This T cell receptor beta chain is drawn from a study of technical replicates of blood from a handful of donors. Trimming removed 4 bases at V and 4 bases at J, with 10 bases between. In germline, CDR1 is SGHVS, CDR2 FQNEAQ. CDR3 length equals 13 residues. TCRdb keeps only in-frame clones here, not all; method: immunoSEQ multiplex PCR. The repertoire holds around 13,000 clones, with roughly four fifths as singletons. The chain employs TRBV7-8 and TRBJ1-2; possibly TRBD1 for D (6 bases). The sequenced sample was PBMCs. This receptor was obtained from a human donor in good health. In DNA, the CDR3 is TGTGCCAGCAGCTCCCTCAGGGGCTATGGCTACACCTTC. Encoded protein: CASSSLRGYGYTF.